Listed below are T cell receptor beta chains from one sample, sequenced in a study of OX40 agonist ivuxolimab in advanced cancers. Assay: immunoSEQ multiplex PCR; the TCRdb copy retains only in-frame clones and omits some. The sample has roughly 58,000 clones, roughly 92% seen once. The sequenced sample was CD4+ or CD8+ T cells sorted from blood, obtained in a trial of the OX40 agonist ivuxolimab. The receptors were sampled from an adult with an advanced solid tumor such as melanoma, head and neck, liver or kidney cancer. Both conserved end residues are part of each CDR3. D genes are given only for firm matches. Clone sizes are given selectively: once, few, many, or a class where the clone is expanded.

d_gene: TRBD2
j_gene: TRBJ2-1
v_gene: TRBV4-3
abundance: .
len: 21
CDR3aa: CASSQDWVGLPSGSSYNEQFF
CDR3nt: TGCGCCAGCAGCCAAGACTGGGTGGGGTTGCCTAGCGGGAGTTCCTACAATGAGCAGTTCTTC

d_gene: .
j_gene: TRBJ1-1
v_gene: TRBV13
abundance: .
len: 17
CDR3aa: CASRSGGGWAPNTEAFF
CDR3nt: TGTGCCAGCAGGTCCGGCGGGGGCTGGGCTCCGAACACTGAAGCTTTCTTT

d_gene: .
j_gene: TRBJ2-7
v_gene: TRBV7-9
abundance: .
len: 12
CDR3aa: CASSFTHYEQYF
CDR3nt: TGTGCCAGCAGCTTCACACATTACGAGCAGTACTTC

d_gene: .
j_gene: TRBJ1-1
v_gene: TRBV30
abundance: .
len: 14
CDR3aa: CAWTKTPMNTEAFF
CDR3nt: TGTGCCTGGACCAAGACACCAATGAACACTGAAGCTTTCTTT

d_gene: TRBD1
j_gene: TRBJ1-5
v_gene: TRBV27
abundance: .
len: 15
CDR3aa: CASRSRQGPQWAQHF
CDR3nt: TGTGCCAGCAGGTCCCGACAGGGCCCCCAGTGGGCCCAGCATTTT

d_gene: .
j_gene: TRBJ2-1
v_gene: TRBV19
abundance: .
len: 11
CDR3aa: CAKNSGHLQFF
CDR3nt: TGTGCGAAAAATTCGGGACACCTCCAGTTCTTC

d_gene: TRBD1
j_gene: TRBJ2-7
v_gene: TRBV6-1
abundance: .
len: 14
CDR3aa: CASSPDRGYYEQYF
CDR3nt: TGTGCCAGCAGTCCTGACAGGGGGTACTACGAGCAGTACTTC

d_gene: TRBD1
j_gene: TRBJ2-7
v_gene: TRBV30
abundance: .
len: 14
CDR3aa: CAWTDRDRVHEQYF
CDR3nt: TGTGCCTGGACCGACCGGGACAGGGTCCACGAGCAGTACTTC

d_gene: TRBD2
j_gene: TRBJ2-7
v_gene: TRBV11-2
abundance: .
len: 15
CDR3aa: CASSLVGLAVREQYF
CDR3nt: TGTGCCAGCAGCTTAGTGGGACTAGCGGTGCGGGAGCAGTACTTC

d_gene: .
j_gene: TRBJ2-7
v_gene: TRBV19
abundance: .
len: 15
CDR3aa: CASSIGTRNSYEQYF
CDR3nt: TGTGCCAGTTCTATTGGGACTCGGAACTCCTACGAGCAGTACTTC

d_gene: .
j_gene: TRBJ1-1
v_gene: TRBV7-9
abundance: .
len: 15
CDR3aa: CASSPRQRSHTEAFF
CDR3nt: TGTGCCAGCAGCCCCAGACAGAGAAGTCACACTGAAGCTTTCTTT

d_gene: .
j_gene: TRBJ2-7
v_gene: TRBV6-1
abundance: .
len: 11
CDR3aa: CASSDPYEQYF
CDR3nt: TGTGCCAGCAGTGACCCCTACGAGCAGTACTTC

d_gene: .
j_gene: TRBJ2-3
v_gene: TRBV11-2
abundance: .
len: 12
CDR3aa: CASSLGADTQYF
CDR3nt: TGTGCCAGCAGTCTTGGGGCAGATACGCAGTATTTT

d_gene: TRBD2
j_gene: TRBJ2-7
v_gene: TRBV28
abundance: .
len: 17
CDR3aa: CASRPGTSGRRAYEQYF
CDR3nt: TGTGCCAGCAGGCCCGGGACTAGCGGAAGGAGGGCCTACGAGCAGTACTTC

d_gene: .
j_gene: TRBJ2-1
v_gene: TRBV5-1
abundance: .
len: 14
CDR3aa: CASSSRHGYNEQFF
CDR3nt: TGCGCCAGCAGCTCAAGACATGGATACAATGAGCAGTTCTTC

d_gene: TRBD2
j_gene: TRBJ2-5
v_gene: TRBV13
abundance: .
len: 15
CDR3aa: CASSFVAGGQETQYF
CDR3nt: TGTGCCAGCAGCTTTGTAGCGGGAGGGCAAGAGACCCAGTACTTC

d_gene: TRBD1
j_gene: TRBJ1-1
v_gene: TRBV11-2
abundance: once
len: 15
CDR3aa: CASSLGIGQGYDAFF
CDR3nt: TGTGCCAGCAGCTTAGGTATAGGACAGGGGTACGACGCTTTCTTT